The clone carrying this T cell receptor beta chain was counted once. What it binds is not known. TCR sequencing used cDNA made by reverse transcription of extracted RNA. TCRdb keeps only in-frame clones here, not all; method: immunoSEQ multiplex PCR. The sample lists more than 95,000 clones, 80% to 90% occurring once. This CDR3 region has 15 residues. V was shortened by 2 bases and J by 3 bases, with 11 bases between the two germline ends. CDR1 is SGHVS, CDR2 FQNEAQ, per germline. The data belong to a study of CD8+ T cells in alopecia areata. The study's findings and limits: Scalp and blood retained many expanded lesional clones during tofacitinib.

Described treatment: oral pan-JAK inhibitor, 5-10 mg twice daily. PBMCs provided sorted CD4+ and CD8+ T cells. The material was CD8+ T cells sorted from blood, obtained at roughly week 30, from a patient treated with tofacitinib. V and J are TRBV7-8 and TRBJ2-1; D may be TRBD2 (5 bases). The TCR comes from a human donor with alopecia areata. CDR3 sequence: CASSLYLADYNEQFF. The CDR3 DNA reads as TGTGCCAGCAGCTTATATCTAGCCGACTACAATGAGCAGTTCTTC.